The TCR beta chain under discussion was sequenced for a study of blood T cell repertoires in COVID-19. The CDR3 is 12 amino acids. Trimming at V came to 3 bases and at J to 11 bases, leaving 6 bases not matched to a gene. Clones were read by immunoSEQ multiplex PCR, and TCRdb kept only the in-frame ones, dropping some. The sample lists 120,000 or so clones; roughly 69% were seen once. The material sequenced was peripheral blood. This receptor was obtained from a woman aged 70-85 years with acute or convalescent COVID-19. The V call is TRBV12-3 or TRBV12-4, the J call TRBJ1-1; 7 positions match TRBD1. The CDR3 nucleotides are TGTGCCAGCAGTTTTTCGACAGGGAATGCTTTCTTT. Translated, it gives CASSFSTGNAFF.